This T cell receptor beta chain emerged from a study of CD4+ T cells in melanoma. Using immunoSEQ multiplex PCR, the repertoire was profiled, and TCRdb retains in-frame clones only, with some absent. The table records approximately 19,000 clones, around 80% of them present only once. CDR3 length: 18 residues. The V end was cut by 2 bases, the J end by 3 bases, with 21 bases between. Per germline, CDR1 SGHDT and CDR2 YYEEEE. Study-wide results and caveats: In melanoma, neoantigen-specific CD4+ T cells reportedly differed in differentiation state. CD8+ T cell, macrophage and B cell function reportedly correlated with neoantigen-specific CD4+ T cells.

A note on this clone: What it recognizes is unknown.

V usage is TRBV5-6 and J usage is TRBJ1-3; tentative D call: TRBD1 (6 bases). This clonotype was obtained from a human donor with melanoma. CDR3 coding DNA: TGTGCCAGCAGCTTCCGGGATTCCGCCAGGGGCTTTGGAAACACCATATATTTT. Encoded protein: CASSFRDSARGFGNTIYF.